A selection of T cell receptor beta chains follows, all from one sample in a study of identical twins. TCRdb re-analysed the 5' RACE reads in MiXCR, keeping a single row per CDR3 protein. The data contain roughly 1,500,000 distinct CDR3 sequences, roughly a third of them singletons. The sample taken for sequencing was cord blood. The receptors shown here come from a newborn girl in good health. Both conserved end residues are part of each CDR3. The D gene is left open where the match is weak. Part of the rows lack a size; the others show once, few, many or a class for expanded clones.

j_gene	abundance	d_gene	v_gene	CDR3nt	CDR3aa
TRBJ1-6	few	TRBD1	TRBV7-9	TGTGCCAGCAGCTTCGACAGGGTAGGAAATTCACCCCTCCACTTT	CASSFDRVGNSPLHF
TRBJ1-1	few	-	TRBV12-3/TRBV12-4	TGTGCCAGCAGTCCGGGGGGAGGGTGGACTGAAGCTTTCTTT	CASSPGGGWTEAFF
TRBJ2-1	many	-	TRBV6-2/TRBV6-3	TGTGCCAGCAGTTACCCACAGGTATACAATGAGCAGTTCTTC	CASSYPQVYNEQFF
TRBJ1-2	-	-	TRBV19	TGTGCCAGTAGTATCTCCTTTACAGGGTCGGCTGGCTACACCTTC	CASSISFTGSAGYTF
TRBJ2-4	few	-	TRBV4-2	TGTGCCAGCAGCCAAGCCCGGGACACCAACCCAAAAAACATTCAGTACTTC	CASSQARDTNPKNIQYF
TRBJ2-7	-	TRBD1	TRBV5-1	TGCGCCAGCAGCACCGGGACAGGGTTACCGGGACCTAACTACGAGCAGTACTTC	CASSTGTGLPGPNYEQYF
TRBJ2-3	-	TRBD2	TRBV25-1	TGTGCCAGCAGTGTGGCTAGCGGGAGTCTGAATACGCAGTATTTT	CASSVASGSLNTQYF
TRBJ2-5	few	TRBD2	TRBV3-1	TGTGCCAGCAGCCAAAGGGGAGCGGGATCGTACCAAGAGACCCAGTACTTC	CASSQRGAGSYQETQYF
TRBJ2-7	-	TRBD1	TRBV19	TGTGCCAGTAGCTCCGGGACAGGGCACTCCTACGAGCAGTACTTC	CASSSGTGHSYEQYF
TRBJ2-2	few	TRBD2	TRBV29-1	TGCAGCGTTGAAGGGTCGGGACTAGCGGGGGTGGCCGGGGAGCTGTTTTTT	CSVEGSGLAGVAGELFF
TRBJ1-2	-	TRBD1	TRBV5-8	TGTGCCAGCAGCTCGCGGGACAGGCCGCCTTCTAACTATGGCTACACCTTC	CASSSRDRPPSNYGYTF
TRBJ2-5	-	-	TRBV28	TGTGCCAGCAGTTTATTTATAGGGGGGCGAGAGACCCAGTACTTC	CASSLFIGGRETQYF
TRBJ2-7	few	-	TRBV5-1	TGCGCCAGCAAAAGAGCGGACCACTACGAGCAGTACTTC	CASKRADHYEQYF
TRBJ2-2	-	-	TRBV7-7	TGTGCCAGCAGTAAAACAGGGTCCACCGGGGAGCTGTTTTTT	CASSKTGSTGELFF
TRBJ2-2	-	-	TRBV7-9	TGTGCCAGCAGTTCAGGGCCCCTTACGGGGCCGAACACCGGGGAGCTGTTTTTT	CASSSGPLTGPNTGELFF
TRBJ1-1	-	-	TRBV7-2	TGTGCCAGCAGGGAACGACAGGCCATGAACACTGAAGCTTTCTTT	CASRERQAMNTEAFF
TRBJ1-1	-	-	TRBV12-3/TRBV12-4	TGTGCCAGCGGCCTCCCGGGGTTCAACACTGAAGCTTTCTTT	CASGLPGFNTEAFF
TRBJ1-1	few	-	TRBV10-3	TGTGCCATCCAGGCCGGGGAGCACACTGAAGCTTTCTTT	CAIQAGEHTEAFF
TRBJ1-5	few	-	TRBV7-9	TGTGCCAGCAGTTTAGTTGGAGGGCCCCAGCATTTT	CASSLVGGPQHF
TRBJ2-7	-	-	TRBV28	TGTGCCAGCACCCTTTCCAACAAATACGAGCAGTACTTC	CASTLSNKYEQYF
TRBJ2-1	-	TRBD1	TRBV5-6	TGTGCCAGCAGCGGGGACAGGGTCGATGAGCAGTTCTTC	CASSGDRVDEQFF
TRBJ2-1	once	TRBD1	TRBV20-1	TGCAGTGCCTGGGGACAGGGGCCCTACGAGCAGTTCTTC	CSAWGQGPYEQFF
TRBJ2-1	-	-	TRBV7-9	TGTGCCAGCATCCCAGACAGGAGGGAGTCTCAGCAGTTCTTC	CASIPDRRESQQFF
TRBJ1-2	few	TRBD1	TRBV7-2	TGTGCCAGCAGCTTAGCGCTGGGACAGGCTAACTATGGCTACACCTTC	CASSLALGQANYGYTF
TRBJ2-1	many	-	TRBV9	TGTGCCAGCAGCGTAGCCGGGAACGGCTACAATGAGCAGTTCTTC	CASSVAGNGYNEQFF
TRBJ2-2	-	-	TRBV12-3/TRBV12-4	TGTGCCAGCAGGATCCGAGGGGGAGGATTTGGCACCGGGGAGCTGTTTTTT	CASRIRGGGFGTGELFF
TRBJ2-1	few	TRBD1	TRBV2	TGTGCCAGCAGGGACAGGTACGCCTACAATGAGCAGTTCTTC	CASRDRYAYNEQFF
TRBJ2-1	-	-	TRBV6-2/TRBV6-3	TGTGCCAGCAGTTACTGGGGGGGCCTCTACAATGAGCAGTTCTTC	CASSYWGGLYNEQFF
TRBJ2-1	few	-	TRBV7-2	TGTGCCAGCAGCTTAATCGGCAGATCGTGGTCTCCCGCGGGGTACAATGAGCAGTTCTTC	CASSLIGRSWSPAGYNEQFF
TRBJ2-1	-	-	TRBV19	TGTGCCAGTAGCCAGGATTCAGGGAGTCCCTACAATGAGCAGTTCTTC	CASSQDSGSPYNEQFF
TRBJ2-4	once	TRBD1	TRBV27	TGTGCCAGCAGCGCGGACAGGCGAGCCAAAAACATTCAGTACTTC	CASSADRRAKNIQYF
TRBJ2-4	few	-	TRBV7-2	TGTGCCAGCAGCAGAGACACGGCCAAAAACATTCAGTACTTC	CASSRDTAKNIQYF
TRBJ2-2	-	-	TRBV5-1	TGCGCCAGCAGCGTGGCCGGGCTAGCTGGTTACACCGGGGAGCTGTTTTTT	CASSVAGLAGYTGELFF
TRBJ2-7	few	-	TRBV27	TGTGCCAGCAGTCCCGACCTCCTTCCCCCCTACGAGCAGTACTTC	CASSPDLLPPYEQYF
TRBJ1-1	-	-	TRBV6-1	TGTGCCAGCAGTGAAATGGGGCGTGGGAACACTGAAGCTTTCTTT	CASSEMGRGNTEAFF
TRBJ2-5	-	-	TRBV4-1	TGCGCCAGCAGCCAAGATTTGGTAGCGCCCAAAGTGTACTTC	CASSQDLVAPKVYF
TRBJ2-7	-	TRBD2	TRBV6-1	TGTGCCAGCAGTGAACTAGCGGGCCCCTACGAGCAGTACTTC	CASSELAGPYEQYF
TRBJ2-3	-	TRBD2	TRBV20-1	TGCAGTGCCGAGGGACTAGGAGATACGCAGTATTTT	CSAEGLGDTQYF
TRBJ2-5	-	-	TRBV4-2	TGTGCCAGCAGCGTGTACCCTGTCCCCCCCTCCTACAATGAGCAGTACTTC	CASSVYPVPPSYNEQYF
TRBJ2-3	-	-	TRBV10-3	TGTGCCATCAGTGGGACGAGGGGCGCGTTAGATACGCAGTATTTT	CAISGTRGALDTQYF
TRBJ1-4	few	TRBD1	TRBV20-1	TGCAGTGCCCAACCGGGACAGAAAAATGAAAAACTGTTTTTT	CSAQPGQKNEKLFF
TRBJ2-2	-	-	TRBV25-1	TGTGCCAGCAGTGATGGGGTAACCGGGGAGCTGTTTTTT	CASSDGVTGELFF
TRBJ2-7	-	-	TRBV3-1	TGTGCCAGCGGGGGACATTCCTACGAGCAGTACTTC	CASGGHSYEQYF
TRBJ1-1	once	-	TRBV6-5	TGTGGGGGAGGGGCCATGAACACTGAAGCTTTCTTT	CGGGAMNTEAFF
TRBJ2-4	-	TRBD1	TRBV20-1	TGCAGTGCTAGAGTACAGGGGGCGTCCAAAAACATTCAGTACTTC	CSARVQGASKNIQYF
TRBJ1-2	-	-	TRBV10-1	TGCGCCAGCAGCTACCCTGAACGGACAGCGACCTGTGGCTACACCTTC	CASSYPERTATCGYTF
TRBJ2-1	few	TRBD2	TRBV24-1	TGTGCCACCAGTGATCCCTCAGCCGGACTAGTGAGCTCCTACAATGAGCAGTTCTTC	CATSDPSAGLVSSYNEQFF
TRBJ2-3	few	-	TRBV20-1	TGCAGTGCTAGAGCACCAGTGAGTATGTGGACAGATACGCAGTATTTT	CSARAPVSMWTDTQYF
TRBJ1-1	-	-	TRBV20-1	TGCAGTGCTAGAGTATTCCAGAACACTGAAGCTTTCTTT	CSARVFQNTEAFF
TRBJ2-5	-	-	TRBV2	TGTGCCAGCAGTGAACGCTCAGGTTTACAAGAGACCCAGTACTTC	CASSERSGLQETQYF
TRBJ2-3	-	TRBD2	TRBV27	TGTGCCAGCAGTCCATCTGATCGGGGGGATACGCCGTATTTT	CASSPSDRGDTPYF
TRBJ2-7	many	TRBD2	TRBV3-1	TGTGCCAGCAGCCAACGCGGGAGCTCCTACGAGCAGTACTTC	CASSQRGSSYEQYF
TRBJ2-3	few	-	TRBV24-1	TGTGCCACCAGTGAGGAGCTTTCAGATACGCAGTATTTT	CATSEELSDTQYF